The source of this T cell receptor beta chain is a study of immune characterization of retroperitoneal liposarcoma. V lost 3 bases, J lost 9 bases, and 18 bases lay in between. From germline, CDR1 is SGHTA and CDR2 FQGNSA. The CDR3 contains 16 residues. TCRdb ran MiXCR on the PCR reads and lists one entry per CDR3 protein. The sample comprises approximately 13,000 distinct CDR3 sequences, 45% to 50% of which are singletons, and 12% rests with the top ten. The sequencing sample was made of tumor tissue. This TCR was recovered from a female donor with retroperitoneal liposarcoma. The chain uses TRBV7-2 and TRBJ1-6; perhaps TRBD1 as D (5 bases). CDR3 sequence: CASSLGGARFSSPLHF. In DNA, the CDR3 is TGTGCCAGCAGCTTGGGAGGGGCCAGGTTTAGTTCACCCCTCCACTTT.